Shown below are 26 T cell receptor beta chains from a single sample sequenced in a study of blood T cell repertoires in COVID-19. Method: immunoSEQ multiplex PCR; TCRdb's copy keeps in-frame clones and lacks some. The sample lists 250,000 or so clones; 90% were seen once. The sequenced sample consisted of peripheral blood. The receptors were sampled from a woman in her sixties or seventies with COVID-19, enrolled during active disease.

The rearrangement joins TRBV12-3 or TRBV12-4 to TRBJ1-1; D is possibly TRBD1 (6 bases). The CDR3 runs 13 residues. V lost 3 bases to trimming and J lost 7 bases, with 12 bases between them. In nucleotides, the CDR3 is TGTGCCAGCAGTTTTAAAGGCAGGGGTGAAGCTTTCTTT. It translates to CASSFKGRGEAFF.

The V gene is TRBV10-1, the J gene TRBJ1-5, with D tentatively TRBD1 (5 bases). The length of the CDR3 is 18 residues. Per germline, CDR1 WNHNN and CDR2 SYGVQD (reference sequence). V was cut by 3 bases and J by 1 base, with 19 bases left in between. The CDR3 DNA follows: TGCGCCAGCAGTGAAGCCCTACTTCGGGGGGAGAGCAATCAGCCCCAGCATTTT. Translating gives CASSEALLRGESNQPQHF.

This chain connects TRBV18 to TRBJ1-3; D gene unclear. This CDR3 comprises 15 residues. Germline V gives CDR1 KGHSH, CDR2 LQKENI. Trimming removed 4 bases at V and 3 bases at J, with 13 bases between. The CDR3 sequence: CASSRDTRYGNTIYF. CDR3 DNA: TGTGCCAGCTCACGTGACACCCGCTATGGAAACACCATATATTTT.

This chain uses TRBV2 with TRBJ1-1; D gene unclear. Between the trimmed V and J ends, which lost 0 bases and 1 base, there was a span of 12 bases. CDR1 is SNHLY and CDR2 is FYNNEI in the germline V gene. The CDR3 is 16 residues long. CDR3 loop: CASSEAEVKPNTEAFF. The DNA of the CDR3 is TGTGCCAGCAGTGAAGCTGAGGTGAAACCGAACACTGAAGCTTTCTTT.

The V gene is TRBV4-2, the J gene TRBJ2-3; no definite D call. Germline V gene lookup returns CDR1 LGHNA and CDR2 YNFKEQ. The germline V and J ends were trimmed by 2 bases and 0 bases, with 9 bases remaining between them. The CDR3 is 15 residues long. The CDR3 nucleotides read TGTGCCAGCAGCCAATCCCCCAGAAGCACAGATACGCAGTATTTT. It is translated as CASSQSPRSTDTQYF.

This sequence joins TRBV6-1 and TRBJ1-4, with 8 bases matching TRBD1. V lost 2 bases and J lost 10; bases outside the gene matches: 18. Germline V CDR1 and CDR2: MNHNS, SASEGT. This CDR3 spans 18 amino acids. The CDR3 sequence: CASSEMGRGPLRGLKLFF. The CDR3 coding sequence is TGTGCCAGCAGTGAAATGGGCAGGGGGCCCCTGAGAGGATTAAAACTGTTTTTT.

The chain joins TRBV10-3 to TRBJ1-1; 8 nucleotides match TRBD1. CDR3 length equals 12 residues. Germline CDR1 is ENHRY and CDR2 is SYGVKD. J was trimmed by 4 bases and V by 10 bases; bases with no gene match: 5. CDR3 residues: CATATGATEAFF. The CDR3 DNA reads TGTGCCACCGCGACAGGGGCCACTGAAGCTTTCTTT.

This chain connects TRBV19 to TRBJ1-1, with D possibly TRBD1 on 6 matching bases. Germline assignment: CDR1 LNHDA and CDR2 SQIVND (reference sequence). This CDR3 spans 15 amino acids. V gave up 3 bases and J gave up 2 bases, with 13 bases separating them. This chain's CDR3 is CASSIPGGANTEAFF. Written as DNA, the CDR3 is TGTGCCAGTAGTATCCCGGGGGGGGCCAACACTGAAGCTTTCTTT.

The rearrangement links TRBV29-1 to TRBJ1-2; possible D gene TRBD1, 5 bases. This CDR3 comprises 16 residues. V was shortened by 1 base and J by 6 bases, with 21 bases between the two germline ends. CDR1 SQVTM and CDR2 ANQGSEA come from the germline V gene. CDR3 in amino acids: CSVEGELTRLRDGYTF. In DNA form, the CDR3 reads TGCAGCGTTGAAGGGGAACTAACAAGACTCAGGGATGGCTACACCTTC.

The CDR3: CASSLGTGRGYTF. The CDR3, as DNA: TGTGCCAGCAGCTTAGGTACAGGACGGGGCTACACCTTC. V is TRBV7-2 and J is TRBJ1-2, with D maybe TRBD1 (5 bases). There are 13 residues in the CDR3. Germline-derived CDR1 and CDR2 are SGHTA and FQGNSA. The V end was cut by 1 base, the J end by 8 bases, with 11 bases between.

This clone has a single count. The V call is TRBV27, the J call TRBJ2-7, with 16 bases that match TRBD2. Losses at the gene ends were 5 bases for V and 2 bases for J; bases not matched to a gene: 6. The germline V gene has CDR1 MNHEY and CDR2 SMNVEV (reference sequence). The CDR3 contains 17 residues. As DNA, the CDR3 is TGTGCCAGCAGTAGAGCCGGGACTAGCGGGAGGGCCTACGAGCAGTACTTC. It codes for CASSRAGTSGRAYEQYF.

The chain employs TRBV11-3 and TRBJ1-2, with D possibly being TRBD1 (5 bases). Germline V gene lookup returns CDR1 SGHNT and CDR2 YENEEA. The ends were cut back, 5 bases at V and 9 bases at J, with 16 bases in the middle. This CDR3 spans 13 amino acids. The CDR3 spells CASSQGGKGSYTF. The CDR3 coding sequence is TGTGCCAGCAGCCAGGGAGGCAAGGGGAGCTACACCTTC.

The rearrangement uses TRBV29-1 and TRBJ2-1, with a tentative D call TRBD2 (5 bases). The length of the CDR3 is 14 residues. V was cut by 4 bases and J by 0 bases, with 10 bases left in between. Per the germline V gene, CDR1 is SQVTM and CDR2 is ANQGSEA. The CDR3 DNA reads as TGCAGCGTTGGTGCGGGTTTCTCCTACAATGAGCAGTTCTTC. This gives the protein CSVGAGFSYNEQFF.

This chain connects TRBV4-3 to TRBJ1-2, with D unclear. V was pared by 1 base and J by 4 bases, with 4 bases between. Per germline, CDR1 LGHNA and CDR2 YSLEER. The CDR3 contains 12 residues. The CDR3 spells CASSQVGYGYTF. As DNA, the CDR3 is TGCGCCAGCAGCCAAGTCGGCTATGGCTACACCTTC.

This clone was counted once. This rearrangement joins TRBV19 to TRBJ1-5; D uncertain. Trimming took off 7 bases at V and 7 bases at J, with 14 bases between the two ends. The CDR3 contains 13 residues. Germline V CDR1 and CDR2: LNHDA, SQIVND (reference sequence). The CDR3 DNA sequence: TGTGCCAGTACCCCCTACGGGGTACAGCCCCAGCATTTT. It codes for CASTPYGVQPQHF.

The rearrangement links TRBV10-3 to TRBJ1-5, with 8 bases that match TRBD1. Germline V gene lookup returns CDR1 ENHRY and CDR2 SYGVKD. Losses at the gene ends were 3 bases for V and 6 bases for J; bases not matched to a gene: 7. The CDR3 consists of 15 residues. The CDR3 loop is CAISEHGTGSQPQHF. In nucleotides, the CDR3 is TGTGCCATCAGTGAACACGGGACAGGAAGTCAGCCCCAGCATTTT.

This clone was observed a single time. The chain is built from TRBV15 and TRBJ1-5; D is unresolved. The CDR3 has 15 amino acids. V lost 1 base and J 1 base, leaving 8 bases between the germline ends. CDR1 and CDR2 from the germline V gene are LNHNV and YYDKDF (reference sequence). The CDR3 bases are TGTGCCACCAGCAGAGCAGAGGGAAGCAATCAGCCCCAGCATTTT. It is translated as CATSRAEGSNQPQHF.

The V call is TRBV19, the J call TRBJ1-1; D is perhaps TRBD1 (6 bases). CDR3 length equals 16 residues. Germline-derived CDR1 and CDR2 are LNHDA and SQIVND (reference sequence). The V end lost 2 bases, the J end lost 5 bases, and 18 bases lay between the germline ends. The CDR3 protein is CASSIRLGAGGTEAFF. CDR3 nucleotides: TGTGCCAGTAGTATACGGTTGGGGGCAGGTGGGACTGAAGCTTTCTTT.

The chain carries TRBV6-1 and TRBJ2-7; D uncertain. The CDR3 has 14 residues. The V and J ends lost 2 bases and 2 bases respectively, with 10 bases between them. CDR1 is MNHNS, CDR2 SASEGT, per germline. The chain's CDR3 is CASSESSLPYEQYF. The CDR3, as DNA: TGTGCCAGCAGTGAATCGAGCCTTCCCTACGAGCAGTACTTC.

This chain uses TRBV7-2 with TRBJ1-3, with D possibly TRBD1 on 5 matching bases. The germline V gene encodes CDR1 SGHTA and CDR2 FQGNSA. Trimming cost V 5 bases and J 4 bases, with 15 bases left between them. The CDR3 spans 15 residues. CDR3 DNA sequence: TGTGCCAGCAGCCGGGGGAGCTGGTTAGGAAACACCATATATTTT. It specifies CASSRGSWLGNTIYF.

The J gene is TRBJ1-2, the V gene TRBV7-9; 9 bases agree with TRBD1. The V gene's germline CDR1 is SEHNR and CDR2 FQNEAQ (reference sequence). V was pared by 6 bases and J by 9 bases, with 8 bases of the junction left unmatched. This CDR3 region has 13 residues. CDR3 loop: CASRRDRGERYTF. In DNA form, the CDR3 reads TGTGCCAGCAGGCGTGACAGGGGGGAGCGCTACACCTTC. Based on the CDR3 plus reference TRBV7-9 and TRBJ1-2, the full variable domain is DTGVSQNPRHKITKRGQNVTFRCDPISEHNRLYWYRQTLGQGPEFLTYFQNEAQLEKSRLLSDRFSAERPKGSFSTLEIQRTEQGDSAMYLCASRRDRGERYTFGSGTRLTVV.

The CDR3 region has the DNA TGTGCCAGCTCACCATCGACAGGGGCAAACATTCAGTACTTC. Its protein product is CASSPSTGANIQYF. V usage is TRBV18 and J usage is TRBJ2-4; the match to TRBD1 covers 8 bases. CDR1 is KGHSH and CDR2 is LQKENI in the germline V gene. This CDR3 spans 14 amino acids. V dropped 2 bases and J dropped 6; count of bases not matched to a gene: 3. The whole variable domain, filled in from reference TRBV18 and TRBJ2-4, reads NAGVMQNPRHLVRRRGQEARLRCSPMKGHSHVYWYRQLPEEGLKFMVYLQKENIIDESGMPKERFSAEFPKEGPSILRIQQVVRGDSAAYFCASSPSTGANIQYFGAGTRLSVL.

V is TRBV5-4 and J is TRBJ2-7; 9 nucleotides align to TRBD2. CDR3 length equals 18 residues. The V gene's germline CDR1 is SGHNT and CDR2 YYREEE (reference sequence). V trimming: 0 bases; J trimming: 4 bases; junction bases outside the gene matches: 14. CDR3 protein: CASSLGPRGGGDLYEQYF. As DNA, the CDR3 is TGTGCCAGCAGCTTGGGCCCACGCGGGGGGGGAGACCTTTACGAGCAGTACTTC.

Only one count was recorded for this clone. The genes are TRBV6-5 and TRBJ1-2; 7 positions agree with TRBD1. Germline V gene lookup returns CDR1 MNHEY and CDR2 SVGAGI. The length of the CDR3 is 12 residues. Losses at the gene ends were 2 bases for V and 12 bases for J; bases not matched to a gene: 6. CDR3 region: CASSYQGTVNTF. As DNA, the CDR3 is TGTGCCAGCAGTTACCAAGGGACAGTGAACACCTTC.

This chain uses TRBV5-1 with TRBJ2-3; TRBD2 agrees at 8 bases. The CDR3 consists of 14 residues. V trimming: 4 bases; J trimming: 5 bases; junction bases outside the gene matches: 6. CDR1 is SGHRS and CDR2 is YFSETQ in the germline V gene. The CDR3 reads CASSIAGGLDTQYF. The CDR3 DNA reads as TGCGCCAGCAGCATCGCGGGGGGCTTAGATACGCAGTATTTT.

This chain connects TRBV12-5 to TRBJ1-6; 7 bases are a match to TRBD1. J lost 10 bases, V lost 6 bases, and 3 bases had no gene match. This CDR3 is built from 12 residues. Germline V gene data show CDR1 as LGHNT and CDR2 as FRNRAP. The CDR3 loop reads CASGDRVSPLHF. CDR3 DNA sequence: TGTGCTAGTGGCGACAGGGTGTCACCCCTCCACTTT.